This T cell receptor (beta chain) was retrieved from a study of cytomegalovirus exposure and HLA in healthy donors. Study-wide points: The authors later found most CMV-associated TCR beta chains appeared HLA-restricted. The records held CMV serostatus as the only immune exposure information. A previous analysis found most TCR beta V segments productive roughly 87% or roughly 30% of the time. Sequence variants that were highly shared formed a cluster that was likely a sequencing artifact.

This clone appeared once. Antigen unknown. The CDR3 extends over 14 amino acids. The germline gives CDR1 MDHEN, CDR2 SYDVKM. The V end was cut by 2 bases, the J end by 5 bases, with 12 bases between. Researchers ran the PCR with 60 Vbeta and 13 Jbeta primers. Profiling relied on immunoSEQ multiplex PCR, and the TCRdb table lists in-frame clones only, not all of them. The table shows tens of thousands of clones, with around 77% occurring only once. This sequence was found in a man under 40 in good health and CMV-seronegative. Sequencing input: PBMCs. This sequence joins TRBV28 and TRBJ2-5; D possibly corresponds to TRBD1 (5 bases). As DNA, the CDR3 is TGTGCCAGCAGTTTAGGGCAGGGCTGGGAGACCCAGTACTTC. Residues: CASSLGQGWETQYF.